This paragraph reports one TCR beta chain. The length of the CDR3 is 13 residues. Germline values: CDR1 MNHEY, CDR2 SMNVEV (reference sequence). The V end was cut by 6 bases, the J end by 2 bases, with 10 bases between. This entry is derived from a study of blood T cell repertoires in COVID-19. About the research overall: Acute-phase and convalescent COVID-19 samples originated in the United States, Italy and Spain.

Assay: immunoSEQ multiplex PCR; the TCRdb copy retains only in-frame clones and omits some. In the table there are approximately 280,000 clones, around 90% of which are singletons. The receptor was derived from a woman in her twenties or thirties with COVID-19, enrolled during active disease. The sequenced sample was peripheral blood. The rearrangement joins TRBV27 to TRBJ1-2; D possibly corresponds to TRBD1 (6 bases). Here the CDR3 reads CASRTTGNYGYTF. The CDR3 DNA sequence: TGTGCCAGCAGGACAACAGGGAACTATGGCTACACCTTC.